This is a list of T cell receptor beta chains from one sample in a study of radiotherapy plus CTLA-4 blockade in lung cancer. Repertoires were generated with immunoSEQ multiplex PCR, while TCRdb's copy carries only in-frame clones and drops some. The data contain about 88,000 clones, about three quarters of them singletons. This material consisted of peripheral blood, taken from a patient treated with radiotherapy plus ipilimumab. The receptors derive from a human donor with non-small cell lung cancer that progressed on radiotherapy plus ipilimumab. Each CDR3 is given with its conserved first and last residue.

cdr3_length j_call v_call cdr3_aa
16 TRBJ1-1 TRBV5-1 CASSLAPTGLDTEAFF
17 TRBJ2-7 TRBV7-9 CASSWGPAGGRVYEQYF
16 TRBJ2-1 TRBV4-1 CASSQDWGGSYNEQFF
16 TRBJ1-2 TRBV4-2 CASSQDPRTTNYGYTF
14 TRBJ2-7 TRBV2 CASSDGRNPSEQYF
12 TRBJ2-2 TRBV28 CASRSGAGELFF
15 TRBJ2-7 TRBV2 CASSVGRANSYEQYF
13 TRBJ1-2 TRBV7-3 CASSFGLADGYTF
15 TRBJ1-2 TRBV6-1 CASSSYRTPGYGYTF
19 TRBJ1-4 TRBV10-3 CAISESRAGTMTTNEKLFF
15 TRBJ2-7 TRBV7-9 CASSPETGVHYEQYF
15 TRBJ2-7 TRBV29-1 CSVGPAGDGNYEQYF
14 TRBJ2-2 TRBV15 CATSRGPNTGELFF
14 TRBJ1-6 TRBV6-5 CASSLGQGASPLHF
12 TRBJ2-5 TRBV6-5 CASSYSGETQYF
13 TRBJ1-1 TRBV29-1 CSVNSGPGTEAFF
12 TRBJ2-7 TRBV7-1 CASSFQGYEQYF
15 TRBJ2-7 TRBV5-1 CASSLALGEGYEQYF
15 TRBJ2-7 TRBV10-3 CAISEPGGLAWEQYF
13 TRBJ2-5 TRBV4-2 CASSPDRQETQYF
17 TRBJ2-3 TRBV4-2 CASSLLGQPTSTDTQYF
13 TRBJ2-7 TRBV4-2 CASSQDVVNEQYF
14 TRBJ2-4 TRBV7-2 CASSFGSRPTIQYF
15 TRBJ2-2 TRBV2 CASRKTSGNTGELFF
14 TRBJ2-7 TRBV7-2 CASSPDLLTYEQYF
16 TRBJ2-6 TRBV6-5 CASSYTPGLWANVLTF
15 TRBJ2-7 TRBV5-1 CASSLGAASINEQYF
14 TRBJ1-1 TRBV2 CASSYDRVVAEAFF
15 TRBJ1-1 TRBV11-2 CASSSTTHLNTEAFF
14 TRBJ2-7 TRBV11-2 CASSFASGPYEQYF
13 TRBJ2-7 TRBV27 CASSFGITYEQYF
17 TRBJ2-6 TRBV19 CASSFRGSFSGANVLTF
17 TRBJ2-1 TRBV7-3 CASSLTPVAGPYNEQFF
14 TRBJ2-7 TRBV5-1 CASSPTGTGYEQYF
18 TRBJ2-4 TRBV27 CASSLSGQGLGTKNIQYF
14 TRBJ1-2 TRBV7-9 CASSLPGAHYGYTF
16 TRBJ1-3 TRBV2 CASSETGQFSGNTIYF
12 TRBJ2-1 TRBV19 CASRDVGAEQFF
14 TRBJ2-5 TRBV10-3 CAIRGDRGSETQYF
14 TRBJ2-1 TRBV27 CASSLATAYNEQFF
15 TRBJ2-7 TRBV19 CASSISGTGTYEQYF
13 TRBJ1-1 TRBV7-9 CASSLVGDSEAFF
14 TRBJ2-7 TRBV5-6 CASSSDRAGYEQYF
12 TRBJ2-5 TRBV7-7 CASSSTDLTQYF
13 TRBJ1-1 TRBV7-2 CASSRLKDTEAFF
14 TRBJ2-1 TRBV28 CASSLWGRGDEQFF
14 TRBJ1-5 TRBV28 CASSSQGLDQPQHF
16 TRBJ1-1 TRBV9 CASSVEGAFNSEEAFF
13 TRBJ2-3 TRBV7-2 CASSTTRGDTQYF
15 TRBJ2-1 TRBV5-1 CASHSSGSSYNEQFF
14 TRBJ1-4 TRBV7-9 CASSLQGAGEKLFF